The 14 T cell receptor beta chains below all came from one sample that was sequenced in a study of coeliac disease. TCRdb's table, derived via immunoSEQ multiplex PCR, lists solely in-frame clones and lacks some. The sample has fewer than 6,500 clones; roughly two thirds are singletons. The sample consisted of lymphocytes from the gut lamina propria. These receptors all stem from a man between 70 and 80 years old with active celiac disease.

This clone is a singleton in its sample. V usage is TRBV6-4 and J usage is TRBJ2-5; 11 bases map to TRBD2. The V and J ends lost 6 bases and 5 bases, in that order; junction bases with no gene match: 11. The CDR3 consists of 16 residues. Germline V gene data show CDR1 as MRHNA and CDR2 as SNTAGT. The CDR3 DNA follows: TGTGCCAGCAGCGCACCTATAGCGGGAGGGCCGGAGACCCAGTACTTC. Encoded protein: CASSAPIAGGPETQYF.

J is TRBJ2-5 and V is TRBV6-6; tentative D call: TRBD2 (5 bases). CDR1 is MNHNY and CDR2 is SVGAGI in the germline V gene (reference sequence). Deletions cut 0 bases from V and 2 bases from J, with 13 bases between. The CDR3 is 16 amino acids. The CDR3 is CASSYSLAVVQETQYF. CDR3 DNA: TGTGCCAGCAGTTACTCTCTAGCAGTGGTTCAAGAGACCCAGTACTTC.

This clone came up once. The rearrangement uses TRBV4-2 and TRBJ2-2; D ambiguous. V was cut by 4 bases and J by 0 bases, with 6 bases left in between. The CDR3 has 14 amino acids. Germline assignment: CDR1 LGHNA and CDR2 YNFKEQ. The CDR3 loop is CASSPRSNTGELFF. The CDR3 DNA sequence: TGTGCCAGCAGCCCTAGGTCGAACACCGGGGAGCTGTTTTTT.

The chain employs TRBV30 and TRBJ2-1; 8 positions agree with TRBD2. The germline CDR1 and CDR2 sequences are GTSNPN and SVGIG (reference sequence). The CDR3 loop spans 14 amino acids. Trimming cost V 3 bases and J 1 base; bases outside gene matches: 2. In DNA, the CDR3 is TGTGCCTGGAGCATAGCGGGGTCCTACAATGAGCAGTTCTTC. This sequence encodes CAWSIAGSYNEQFF.

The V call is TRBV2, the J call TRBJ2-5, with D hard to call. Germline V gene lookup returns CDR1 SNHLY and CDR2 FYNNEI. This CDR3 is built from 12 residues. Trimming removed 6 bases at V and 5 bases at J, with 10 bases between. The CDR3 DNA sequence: TGTGCCAGCAGCCCAACGGAGGAGACCCAGTACTTC. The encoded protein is CASSPTEETQYF. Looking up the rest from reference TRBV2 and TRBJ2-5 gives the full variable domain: EPEVTQTPSHQVTQMGQEVILRCVPISNHLYFYWYRQILGQKVEFLVSFYNNEISEKSEIFDDQFSVERPDGSNFTLKIRSTKLEDSAMYFCASSPTEETQYFGPGTRLLVL.

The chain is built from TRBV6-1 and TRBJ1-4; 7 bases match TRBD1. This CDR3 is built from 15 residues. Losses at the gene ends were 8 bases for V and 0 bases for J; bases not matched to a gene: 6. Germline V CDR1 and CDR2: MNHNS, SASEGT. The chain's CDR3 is CASEGAGATNEKLFF. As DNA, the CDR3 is TGTGCCAGCGAGGGGGCAGGGGCAACTAATGAAAAACTGTTTTTT.

CDR3 loop: CASSLWGDQETQYF. CDR3 in DNA: TGTGCCAGCAGCTTGTGGGGGGATCAAGAGACCCAGTACTTC. The V call is TRBV7-9, the J call TRBJ2-5; D perhaps matches TRBD2 (6 bases). The ends were cut back, 3 bases at V and 2 bases at J, with 10 bases in the middle. CDR1 and CDR2 (germline): SEHNR, FQNEAQ (reference sequence). The CDR3 length is 14 residues.

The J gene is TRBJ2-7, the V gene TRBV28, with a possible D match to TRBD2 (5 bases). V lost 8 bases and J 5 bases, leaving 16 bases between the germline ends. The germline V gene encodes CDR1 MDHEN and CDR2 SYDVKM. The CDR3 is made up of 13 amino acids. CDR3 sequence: CASGSGSGDEQYF. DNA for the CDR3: TGTGCCAGCGGCTCGGGCAGCGGTGACGAGCAGTACTTC. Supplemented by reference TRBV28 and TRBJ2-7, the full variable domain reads DVKVTQSSRYLVKRTGEKVFLECVQDMDHENMFWYRQDPGLGLRLIYFSYDVKMKEKGDIPEGYSVSREKKERFSLILESASTNQTSMYLCASGSGSGDEQYFGPGTRLTVT.

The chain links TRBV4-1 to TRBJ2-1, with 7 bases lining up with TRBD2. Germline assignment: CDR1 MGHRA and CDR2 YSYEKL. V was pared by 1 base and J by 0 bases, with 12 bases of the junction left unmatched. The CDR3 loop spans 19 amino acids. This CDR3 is CASSQGGRGRGGSYNEQFF. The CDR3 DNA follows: TGCGCCAGCAGCCAAGGAGGGAGGGGACGAGGAGGCTCCTACAATGAGCAGTTCTTC.

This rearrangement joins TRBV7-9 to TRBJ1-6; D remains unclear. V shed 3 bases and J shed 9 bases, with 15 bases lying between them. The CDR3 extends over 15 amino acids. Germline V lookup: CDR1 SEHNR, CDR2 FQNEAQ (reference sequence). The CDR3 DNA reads TGTGCCAGCAGCTTGGGCGTCCCGCCGGTTTCACCCCTCCACTTT. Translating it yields CASSLGVPPVSPLHF.

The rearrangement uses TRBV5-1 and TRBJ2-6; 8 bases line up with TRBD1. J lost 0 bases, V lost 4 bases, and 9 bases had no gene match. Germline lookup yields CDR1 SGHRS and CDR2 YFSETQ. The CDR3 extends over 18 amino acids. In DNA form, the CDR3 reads TGCGCCAGCAGCAGAAACAGGGGGATCAACTCTGGGGCCAACGTCCTGACTTTC. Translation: CASSRNRGINSGANVLTF.

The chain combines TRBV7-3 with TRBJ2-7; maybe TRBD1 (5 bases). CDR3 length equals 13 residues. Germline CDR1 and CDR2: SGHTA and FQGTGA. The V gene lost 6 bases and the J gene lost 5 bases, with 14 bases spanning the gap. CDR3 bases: TGTGCCAGCAGTAAAGGGGCTACCAACGAGCAGTACTTC. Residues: CASSKGATNEQYF.

The CDR3 spells CASSVQGGTDTQYF. CDR3 DNA sequence: TGTGCCAGCAGCGTACAGGGGGGCACAGATACGCAGTATTTT. This chain uses TRBV9 with TRBJ2-3; TRBD1 aligns across 7 bases. The trim removed 1 base at V and 1 base at J, leaving 0 bases unmatched. The length of the CDR3 is 14 residues. Germline CDR1 is SGDLS and CDR2 is YYNGEE.

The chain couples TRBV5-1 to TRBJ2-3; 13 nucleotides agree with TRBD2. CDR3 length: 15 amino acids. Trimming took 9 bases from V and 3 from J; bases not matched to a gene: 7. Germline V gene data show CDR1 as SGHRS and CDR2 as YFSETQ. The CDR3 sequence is CAKGLAGEWTDTQYF. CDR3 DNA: TGCGCCAAAGGACTAGCGGGGGAGTGGACAGATACGCAGTATTTT.